One and the same sample provided the 9 T cell receptor beta chains below, sequenced in a study of cytomegalovirus exposure and HLA in healthy donors. The PCR employed 60 Vbeta primers together with 13 Jbeta primers. Clones were sequenced by immunoSEQ multiplex PCR, and TCRdb holds only the in-frame ones, with some missing. There are 180,000 or so clones in the sample; about 79% occur only once, and about 1.5% lies in the top ten. The material sequenced was PBMCs. Source of these receptors: a man younger than 35 in good health and CMV-seronegative.

The count of this clone is one. Different DNA sequences within this sample yield the same CDR3. V is TRBV11-2 and J is TRBJ1-2; 7 bases match TRBD1. CDR3 length: 15 residues. CDR1 SGHAT and CDR2 FQNNGV come from the germline V gene. The junction had 10 bases not matched to a gene; V was cut back by 4 bases and J by 5 bases. CDR3 residues: CASSYKTGTAYGYTF. The CDR3 DNA is TGTGCCAGCAGCTACAAAACCGGGACAGCTTATGGCTACACCTTC.

This clone is a singleton in its sample. The CDR3 reads CASSLTRNTGELFF. CDR3 sequence (DNA): TGTGCCAGCAGCTTAACCAGGAACACCGGGGAGCTGTTTTTT. The chain links TRBV7-3 to TRBJ2-2; D is uncertain. Germline V gene data show CDR1 as SGHTA and CDR2 as FQGTGA. Between the trimmed V and J ends, which lost 0 bases and 1 base, there was a span of 3 bases. This CDR3 region has 14 residues.

The rearrangement uses TRBV30 and TRBJ2-7, with 7 bases that match TRBD1. V dropped 4 bases and J dropped 6; count of bases not matched to a gene: 12. This CDR3 contains 14 residues. CDR1 GTSNPN and CDR2 SVGIG come from the germline V gene (reference sequence). CDR3 nucleotides: TGTGCCTGGAACGCCGGGACAGCGATCCTCGAGCAGTACTTC. This sequence encodes CAWNAGTAILEQYF.

The rearrangement joins TRBV7-6 to TRBJ2-5, with 10 bases matching TRBD2. The ends lost 5 bases at V and 4 bases at J; junction bases unmatched: 10. The CDR3 totals 16 residues. CDR1 is SGHVS and CDR2 is FNYEAQ in the germline V gene. CDR3 residues: CASSPGAQRGGETQYF. CDR3 in DNA: TGTGCCAGCAGCCCCGGGGCCCAGCGGGGGGGAGAGACCCAGTACTTC.

This chain connects TRBV2 to TRBJ2-5, with D tentatively TRBD1 (5 bases). The CDR3 consists of 15 residues. Germline V gives CDR1 SNHLY, CDR2 FYNNEI. Trimming shortened V by 6 bases and J by 3 bases, and 17 bases separated the two germline ends. CDR3: CASRALGAVKETQYF. The DNA of the CDR3 is TGTGCCAGCAGAGCCCTAGGGGCGGTCAAAGAGACCCAGTACTTC.

V and J are TRBV7-9 and TRBJ2-1, with TRBD1 matching over 9 bases. This CDR3 spans 15 amino acids. The germline gives CDR1 SEHNR, CDR2 FQNEAQ (reference sequence). After removal of 5 bases from V and 1 base from J, the junction contained 3 bases not matched to a gene. CDR3 loop: CASSPGQGSYNEQFF. As DNA, the CDR3 is TGTGCCAGCAGCCCAGGACAGGGGTCCTACAATGAGCAGTTCTTC.

The rearrangement uses TRBV15 and TRBJ2-7; 9 nucleotides align to TRBD1. J gave up 5 bases and V 5 bases, and 4 bases lay outside the gene matches. Germline V gene data show CDR1 as LNHNV and CDR2 as YYDKDF (reference sequence). The length of the CDR3 is 13 residues. The CDR3 coding sequence is TGTGCCACCAGCCGGGACAGGGCCCACGAGCAGTACTTC. It encodes CATSRDRAHEQYF.

This sequence joins TRBV11-2 and TRBJ1-1, with D possibly matching TRBD1 (5 bases). Deletions cut 0 bases from V and 3 bases from J, with 14 bases between. Germline CDR1 SGHAT, CDR2 FQNNGV. The length of the CDR3 is 16 residues. The chain's CDR3 is CASSLDLYGTHTEAFF. In DNA, the CDR3 is TGTGCCAGCAGCTTAGATTTGTACGGGACTCACACTGAAGCTTTCTTT.

The chain couples TRBV7-6 to TRBJ1-1; tentatively, D is TRBD1 (5 bases). The CDR3 has 18 amino acids. Germline assignment: CDR1 SGHVS and CDR2 FNYEAQ. The germline V and J ends were trimmed by 1 base and 4 bases, with 22 bases remaining between them. The CDR3 region has the DNA TGTGCCAGCAGCTTAGATGGGGCAGGGCAACGCTATCGCACTGAAGCTTTCTTT. Translated: CASSLDGAGQRYRTEAFF.